This T cell receptor beta chain derives from a study of cytomegalovirus exposure and HLA in healthy donors. Study-level points and caveats: The study carried out a later analysis of TCR beta sequences. It associated around 17,000 of them with specific HLA alleles at a false discovery rate of 0.05. Researchers counted 180 or so TCR beta chains as cytomegalovirus-associated. Earlier findings revealed that most TCR beta V segments proved productive either about 87% or about 30% of the time. A later analysis reportedly found that, within productive TCRs, an Asian-associated ancestry cluster had fewer N-insertions than the mean observed across the roughly 700 donors.

Regarding this clone: Its antigen is undetermined.

A multiplex PCR was run with 60 Vbeta primers and 13 Jbeta primers. Libraries were prepared by immunoSEQ multiplex PCR; TCRdb keeps only in-frame clonotypes and omits some of them. In the table there are about 200,000 clones, about nine tenths of which are singletons. The sample taken for sequencing was PBMCs. The TCR comes from a young man in good health and CMV-seronegative.

The CDR3 reads CASSYSGRGPSGPQHF. For the CDR3, the DNA is TGTGCCAGCAGTTACTCCGGCAGGGGGCCGTCCGGGCCCCAGCATTTT. The V and J genes are TRBV6-6 and TRBJ1-5, with 8 bases matching TRBD1. CDR3 size: 16 residues. Germline CDR1 is MNHNY and CDR2 is SVGAGI (reference sequence). With V trimmed by 0 bases and J by 9 bases, 10 bases remained unmatched.